The T cell receptor beta chain described here comes from a study of blood T cells in healthy people across ages. Study-level points and caveats: Unsorted PBMC material precluded a definitive naive versus antigen-experienced comparison.

V was trimmed by 1 base and J by 2 bases, leaving 11 bases between them. Germline assignment: CDR1 SGHTA and CDR2 FQGNSA. The CDR3 runs 15 residues. Using a J-beta primer mix together with a sample-barcoded 5' primer, a second PCR was run for roughly 6 to 11 cycles. The yield of each sample was at least 2.5 million CDR3-containing paired-end reads. Each CDR3 protein is one row after TCRdb ran MiXCR on the 5' RACE reads. The table shows 450,000 to 700,000 distinct CDR3 sequences, with approximately 25% occurring only once. In its sample, this clonotype was seen a few times. No antigen is known for it. In each sample, at least 7 million PBMCs were isolated.

The chain is built from TRBV7-2 and TRBJ1-2; unclear D gene. Sequences were obtained from blood. This sequence originates from a woman in her 70s in good health. This CDR3 is CASSLDASWNYGYTF. CDR3 DNA: TGTGCCAGCAGCTTAGACGCCAGTTGGAACTATGGCTACACCTTC. Drawing the rest from reference TRBV7-2 and TRBJ1-2, the complete variable domain is GAGVSQSPSNKVTEKGKDVELRCDPISGHTALYWYRQSLGQGLEFLIYFQGNSAPDKSGLPSDRFSAERTGGSVSTLTIQRTQQEDSAVYLCASSLDASWNYGYTFGSGTRLTVV.